The sequence of this T cell receptor (beta chain) was determined in a study of shared clonotypes between healthy human individuals. Across the whole study: The composition of the donors was a couple of women and a few men aged 18 to 49. Study observations and caveats: Sampling involved blood alone; tissue repertoires likely differ.

Every donor was a Caucasian adult from Nashville, Tennessee. V lost 2 bases and J 4 bases, leaving 9 bases between the germline ends. CDR1 is MNHGY and CDR2 is SAAAGT in the germline V gene. This CDR3 spans 14 amino acids. This clone turned up a few times. No antigen is known for it. It may be a read error: a sequence one base away is much more abundant. For every subset, genomic DNA was evenly distributed across several immunoSEQ plates. The table came from immunoSEQ multiplex PCR; TCRdb's copy has only in-frame clones and leaves some out. The sample lists hundreds of thousands of clones, roughly three quarters occurring once.

The V and J genes are TRBV6-8 and TRBJ1-5; D is possibly TRBD1 (5 bases). The sequenced sample was PBMCs. This receptor was obtained from a woman in her 40s in good health. Some clones in this sample may be carry-over from other donors' samples. CDR3 protein: CASSYGTENQPQHF. The CDR3 DNA sequence: TGTGCCAGCAGTTACGGGACGGAGAATCAGCCCCAGCATTTT.